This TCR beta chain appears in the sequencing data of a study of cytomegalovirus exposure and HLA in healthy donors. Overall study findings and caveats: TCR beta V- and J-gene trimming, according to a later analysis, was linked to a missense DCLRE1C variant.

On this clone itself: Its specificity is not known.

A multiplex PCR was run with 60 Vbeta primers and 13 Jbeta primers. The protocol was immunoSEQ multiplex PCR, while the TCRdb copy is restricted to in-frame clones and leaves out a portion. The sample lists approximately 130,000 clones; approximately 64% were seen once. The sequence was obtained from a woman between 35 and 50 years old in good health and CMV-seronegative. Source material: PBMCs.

The CDR3 DNA reads as TGTGCAAGTCGCTTAAACCTACAGGGGCCGAACACTGAAGCTTTCTTT. Translating gives CASRLNLQGPNTEAFF. The chain is built from TRBV12-2 and TRBJ1-1; TRBD1, the D gene given by the table, was not confirmed from the DNA. TRBV12-2 is classified as a pseudogene. The CDR3 totals 16 residues.